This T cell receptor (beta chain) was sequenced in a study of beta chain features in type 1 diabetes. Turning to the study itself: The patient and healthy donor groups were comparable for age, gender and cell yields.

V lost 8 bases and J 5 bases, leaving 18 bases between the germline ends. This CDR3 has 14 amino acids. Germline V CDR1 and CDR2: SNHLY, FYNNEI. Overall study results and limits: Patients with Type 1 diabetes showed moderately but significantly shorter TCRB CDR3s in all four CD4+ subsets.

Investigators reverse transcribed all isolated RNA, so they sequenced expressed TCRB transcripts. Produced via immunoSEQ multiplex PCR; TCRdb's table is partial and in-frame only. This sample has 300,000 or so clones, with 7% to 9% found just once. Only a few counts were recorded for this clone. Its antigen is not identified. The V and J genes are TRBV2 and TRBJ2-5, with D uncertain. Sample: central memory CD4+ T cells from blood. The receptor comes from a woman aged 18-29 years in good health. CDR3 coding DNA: TGTGCCAGCCGCACCCTAATACTGGGCGAGACCCAGTACTTC. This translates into CASRTLILGETQYF.